A single sample is the source of the 25 T cell receptor beta chains below, sequenced in a study of early T cells in non-severe SARS-CoV-2 infection. TCRdb reprocessed the 5' RACE reads with MiXCR, giving one entry per CDR3 protein. The sample comprises around 57,000 distinct CDR3 sequences, 11% of which are singletons, and roughly 1.7% rests with the top ten. The sequencing sample was made of whole blood. Every receptor here comes from an adult who was a healthcare worker with PCR-confirmed SARS-CoV-2 infection or an uninfected control (not recorded which).

The table lists this clonotype with many counts. The CDR3 bases are TGTGCCAGCTCACAGGGACAGGCGAACACTGAAGCTTTCTTT. Translation: CASSQGQANTEAFF. J is TRBJ1-1 and V is TRBV18; 8 bases map to TRBD1. Germline CDR1 is KGHSH and CDR2 is LQKENI. The CDR3 spans 14 residues. Trimming removed 4 bases from V and 1 base from J; junction bases left unmatched: 2.

This clonotype was seen many times. The CDR3 DNA sequence: TGCAGTGCTAGAGATATGCGGGGCCTTACGTCGGATACGCAGTATTTT. Protein product: CSARDMRGLTSDTQYF. The V and J genes are TRBV20-1 and TRBJ2-3; D is perhaps TRBD2 (6 bases). V dropped 0 bases and J dropped 6 bases, with 19 bases sitting between them. From germline, CDR1 is DFQATT and CDR2 SNEGSKA (reference sequence). This CDR3 is built from 16 residues.

This clonotype showed up just a few times. The V and J genes are TRBV12-3 or TRBV12-4 and TRBJ2-7; maybe TRBD2 (5 bases). Trimming removed 7 bases from V and 0 bases from J, with 13 bases in between. The CDR3 consists of 14 residues. CDR3 sequence (DNA): TGTGCCAGCAAAGAGGGTCCCAGCTCCTACGAGCAGTACTTC. This gives the protein CASKEGPSSYEQYF.

This clonotype turned up a few times. In DNA, the CDR3 is TGTGCCAGCAGCCCCGGGGGTAGCGGGGGTTTTTATGAGCAGTTCTTC. Translating it yields CASSPGGSGGFYEQFF. The chain recombines TRBV6-4 with TRBJ2-1; 9 positions match TRBD2. The germline CDR1 and CDR2 sequences are MRHNA and SNTAGT. Germline trimming cut 6 bases from V and 8 bases from J; bases unmatched to any gene: 14. The CDR3 sequence is 16 residues long.

The rearrangement joins TRBV5-1 to TRBJ1-2; D remains ambiguous. CDR1 and CDR2 (germline): SGHRS, YFSETQ. V lost 7 bases, J lost 6 bases, and 13 bases lay in between. The CDR3 is made up of 12 amino acids. The CDR3 bases are TGCGCCAGCGGGGTCGGTCCGGATGGCTACACCTTC. Its protein is CASGVGPDGYTF.

There are many counts of this clonotype. The rearrangement joins TRBV12-3 or TRBV12-4 to TRBJ2-7, with unresolved D. V shed 7 bases and J shed 6 bases, with 13 bases lying between them. This CDR3 is built from 12 residues. CDR3 bases: TGTGCCAGCACCTCTGCAGGATTCGAGCAGTACTTC. Translation: CASTSAGFEQYF.

This clonotype turned up a few times. The chain recombines TRBV7-3 with TRBJ2-2; TRBD1 is a possible D gene (6 bases). CDR1 SGHTA and CDR2 FQGTGA come from the germline V gene. V gave up 5 bases and J gave up 3 bases, with 16 bases separating them. The CDR3 has 16 residues. DNA for the CDR3: TGTGCCAGCAGCCCCGTAGGGGGTTGGGACACCGGGGAGCTGTTTTTT. This encodes CASSPVGGWDTGELFF.

The CDR3 sequence is CASSPPGSIDTQYF. The CDR3 coding sequence is TGTGCCAGCAGCCCCCCGGGTTCGATAGATACGCAGTATTTT. The chain employs TRBV11-1 and TRBJ2-3; D remains unclear. The germline V gene encodes CDR1 SGHAT and CDR2 FQDESV (reference sequence). Trimming removed 5 bases from V and 5 bases from J, with 14 bases in between. There are 14 residues in the CDR3.

The chain joins TRBV5-1 to TRBJ1-5, with D possibly being TRBD1 (6 bases). Germline V gives CDR1 SGHRS, CDR2 YFSETQ. V gave up 5 bases and J gave up 1 base, with 16 bases separating them. The CDR3 runs 16 residues. The DNA of the CDR3 is TGCGCCAGCAGTCTTGGTCACAGGGACAGCAATCAGCCCCAGCATTTT. It is translated as CASSLGHRDSNQPQHF.

The table lists this clonotype with many counts. The chain is built from TRBV10-2 and TRBJ2-7; the D is unclear. V was clipped by 3 bases and J by 7 bases, with 16 bases between them. Germline V gives CDR1 WSHSY, CDR2 SAAADI. The CDR3 is 14 amino acids. CDR3 coding DNA: TGCGCCAGCAGTGATACAGCCGGCCTTGGAGAGCAGTACTTC. As protein: CASSDTAGLGEQYF.

In its sample, this clonotype was seen many times. The chain joins TRBV27 to TRBJ2-7; 7 bases are a match to TRBD2. Germline V CDR1 and CDR2: MNHEY, SMNVEV (reference sequence). The CDR3 has 14 residues. Trimming cost V 6 bases and J 3 bases; bases outside gene matches: 8. CDR3 in DNA: TGTGCCAGCAGCTCCTTGTGGGACTACTACGAGCAGTACTTC. Translated, it gives CASSSLWDYYEQYF.

This clonotype showed up many times. The chain carries TRBV2 and TRBJ2-7; 7 bases are shared with TRBD2. Germline assignment: CDR1 SNHLY and CDR2 FYNNEI. V was pared by 4 bases and J by 0 bases, with 6 bases of the junction left unmatched. The CDR3 runs to 15 residues. The CDR3 loop reads CASSGASGGSYEQYF. CDR3 DNA: TGTGCCAGCAGTGGGGCTAGCGGAGGCTCCTACGAGCAGTACTTC.

This clonotype was seen at least ten times. The genes are TRBV3-1 and TRBJ2-3; TRBD2 is a possible D gene (7 bases). Between the trimmed V and J ends, which lost 1 base and 6 bases, there was a span of 14 bases. CDR1 and CDR2 (germline): LGHDT, YNNKEL (reference sequence). CDR3 length: 15 amino acids. The CDR3 bases are TGTGCCAGCAGCCAAGTTAGGGGGGGCCTGGATACGCAGTATTTT. Its translation is CASSQVRGGLDTQYF.

This clonotype was found many times. This chain joins TRBV13 and TRBJ2-5; unclear D gene. Germline values: CDR1 PRHDT, CDR2 FYEKMQ (reference sequence). This CDR3 has 12 residues. The germline V and J ends were trimmed by 5 bases and 0 bases, with 4 bases remaining between them. CDR3 bases: TGTGCCAGCAGCCAGTACCAAGAGACCCAGTACTTC. It codes for CASSQYQETQYF.

This clonotype has at least ten counts. The rearrangement links TRBV5-4 to TRBJ2-7; a weak D match, TRBD2 (6 bases). The germline V and J ends were trimmed by 1 base and 1 base, with 6 bases remaining between them. Germline CDR1 is SGHNT and CDR2 is YYREEE (reference sequence). This CDR3 spans 13 amino acids. CDR3 residues: CASSLRGSYEQYF. The DNA for the CDR3 is TGTGCCAGCAGCTTGCGGGGGTCCTACGAGCAGTACTTC.

This clonotype was seen repeatedly, ten times or more. CDR3: CASSLVGVGYQETQYF. CDR3 nucleotide sequence: TGTGCCAGCAGCTTGGTGGGAGTTGGTTACCAAGAGACCCAGTACTTC. The genes are TRBV5-4 and TRBJ2-5, with D possibly TRBD2 on 5 matching bases. The germline gives CDR1 SGHNT, CDR2 YYREEE (reference sequence). The CDR3 consists of 16 residues. V was cut by 0 bases and J by 0 bases, with 12 bases left in between.

In regard to this clonotype: A read error is possible here, since a much larger clone lies one base away. No conserved phenylalanine or tryptophan ends this CDR3, so it is likely a read error. V usage is TRBV10-3 and J usage is TRBJ2-7, with TRBD1 matching 9 bases. V was clipped by 8 bases and J by 6 bases; unmatched bases: 8. The germline V gene has CDR1 ENHRY and CDR2 SYGVKD. The CDR3 spans 13 residues. CDR3 in DNA: TGTGCCATCCTCCCGGGACAGGGCTTCGAGCAGTACCTC. This sequence encodes CAILPGQGFEQYL.

This clonotype was counted only a few times. The rearrangement joins TRBV20-1 to TRBJ1-1, with a tentative D call TRBD1 (6 bases). V dropped 5 bases and J dropped 1 base, with 8 bases sitting between them. Per germline, CDR1 DFQATT and CDR2 SNEGSKA (reference sequence). This CDR3 has 12 amino acids. Here the CDR3 reads CSASRGNTEAFF. DNA of the CDR3: TGCAGTGCTTCCAGGGGGAACACTGAAGCTTTCTTT.

This clonotype was recorded a few times. The chain couples TRBV15 to TRBJ2-3, with a weak D call TRBD1 (5 bases). The germline V gene encodes CDR1 LNHNV and CDR2 YYDKDF (reference sequence). V lost 0 bases to trimming and J lost 4 bases, with 8 bases between them. The CDR3 runs to 14 residues. CDR3 residues: CATSRDRVADTQYF. CDR3 bases: TGTGCCACCAGCAGAGACAGGGTGGCAGATACGCAGTATTTT.

Many counts were recorded for this clonotype. For the CDR3, the DNA is TGCAGTGCCGAGCCAGGGTCGGGCTACGAGCAGTACTTC. This sequence encodes CSAEPGSGYEQYF. The gene calls are TRBV20-1 and TRBJ2-7; D may be TRBD1 (5 bases). Germline CDR1 and CDR2: DFQATT and SNEGSKA (reference sequence). The CDR3 contains 13 residues. The germline V and J ends were trimmed by 6 bases and 3 bases, with 15 bases remaining between them.

In its sample, this clonotype ranks as medium-sized. The chain employs TRBV2 and TRBJ2-1; a possible D gene is TRBD2 (5 bases). The CDR3 length is 15 residues. Germline values: CDR1 SNHLY, CDR2 FYNNEI. V shed 4 bases and J shed 6 bases, with 16 bases lying between them. DNA for the CDR3: TGTGCCAGCAGTGGGGGAGAGATTCTGCCCAATGAGCAGTTCTTC. This gives the protein CASSGGEILPNEQFF.

This clonotype was seen a few times. V usage is TRBV11-2 and J usage is TRBJ2-7, with a weak D call TRBD2 (5 bases). The CDR3 contains 13 residues. V lost 5 bases and J 5 bases, leaving 13 bases between the germline ends. Germline values: CDR1 SGHAT, CDR2 FQNNGV. The CDR3 DNA follows: TGTGCCAGCAGCCCGAGGGTCACCCACGAGCAGTACTTC. Amino acid sequence: CASSPRVTHEQYF.

This clonotype was detected many times. V is TRBV7-2 and J is TRBJ2-3, with D perhaps matching TRBD2 (6 bases). This CDR3 has 17 residues. Germline CDR1 is SGHTA and CDR2 is FQGNSA. The V end was cut by 3 bases, the J end by 2 bases, with 18 bases between. The CDR3 DNA reads as TGTGCCAGCAGCTTTGGGGTGGGGGACTTGGCCACAGATACGCAGTATTTT. Protein: CASSFGVGDLATDTQYF.

This clonotype was counted between two and nine times. This rearrangement joins TRBV6-1 to TRBJ2-3; D gene uncertain. Trimming removed 6 bases at V and 4 bases at J, with 17 bases between. Germline values: CDR1 MNHNS, CDR2 SASEGT. This CDR3 comprises 15 residues. The CDR3 nucleotides are TGTGCCAGCAGCCCCGACACCCTTACGGCAGATACGCAGTATTTT. Translating gives CASSPDTLTADTQYF.

This chain links TRBV6-6 with TRBJ2-7; the D is unclear. Trimming stripped 2 bases from V and 4 bases from J, with 18 bases between. In germline, CDR1 is MNHNY, CDR2 SVGAGI (reference sequence). The CDR3 loop spans 16 amino acids. The CDR3 sequence: CASSYRTRSALYEQYF. The CDR3 nucleotides are TGTGCCAGCAGTTACCGTACTCGTTCAGCCTTATACGAGCAGTACTTC.